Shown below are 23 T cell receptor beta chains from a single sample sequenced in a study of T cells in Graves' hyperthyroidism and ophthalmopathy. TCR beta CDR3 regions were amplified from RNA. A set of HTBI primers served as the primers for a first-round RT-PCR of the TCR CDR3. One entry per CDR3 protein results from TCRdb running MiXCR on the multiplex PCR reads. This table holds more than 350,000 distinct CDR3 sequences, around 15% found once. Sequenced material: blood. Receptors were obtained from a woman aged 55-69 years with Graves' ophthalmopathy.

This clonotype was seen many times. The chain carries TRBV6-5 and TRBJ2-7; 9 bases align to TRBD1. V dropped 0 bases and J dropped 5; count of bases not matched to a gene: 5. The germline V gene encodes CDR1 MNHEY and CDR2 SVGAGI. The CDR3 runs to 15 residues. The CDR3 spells CASSYSPTGGDEQYF. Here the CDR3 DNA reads TGTGCCAGCAGTTACTCACCAACAGGGGGCGACGAGCAGTACTTC.

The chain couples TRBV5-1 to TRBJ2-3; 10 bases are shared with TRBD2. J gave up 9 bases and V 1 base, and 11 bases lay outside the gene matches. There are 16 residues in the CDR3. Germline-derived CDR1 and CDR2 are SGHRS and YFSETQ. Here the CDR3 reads CASSLSPLAGVETQYF. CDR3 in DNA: TGCGCCAGCAGCTTGTCTCCTCTAGCGGGAGTGGAGACGCAGTATTTT. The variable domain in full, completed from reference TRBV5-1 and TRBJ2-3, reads KAGVTQTPRYLIKTRGQQVTLSCSPISGHRSVSWYQQTPGQGLQFLFEYFSETQRNKGNFPGRFSGRQFSNSRSEMNVSTLELGDSALYLCASSLSPLAGVETQYFGPGTRLTVL.

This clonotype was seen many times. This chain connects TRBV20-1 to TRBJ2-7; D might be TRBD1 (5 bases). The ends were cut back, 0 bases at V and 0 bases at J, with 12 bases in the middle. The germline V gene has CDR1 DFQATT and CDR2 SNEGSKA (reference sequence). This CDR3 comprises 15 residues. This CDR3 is CSARDEMQGSYEQYF. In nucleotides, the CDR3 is TGCAGTGCTAGAGATGAGATGCAGGGCTCCTACGAGCAGTACTTC.

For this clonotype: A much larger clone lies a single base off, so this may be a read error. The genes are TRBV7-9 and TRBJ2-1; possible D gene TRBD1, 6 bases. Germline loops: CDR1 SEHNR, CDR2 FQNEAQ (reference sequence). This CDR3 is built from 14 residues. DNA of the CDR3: TGTGCCAGGAGCTTAGGGGGTCCTACCAATGAGCAGTTCTTC. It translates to CARSLGGPTNEQFF.

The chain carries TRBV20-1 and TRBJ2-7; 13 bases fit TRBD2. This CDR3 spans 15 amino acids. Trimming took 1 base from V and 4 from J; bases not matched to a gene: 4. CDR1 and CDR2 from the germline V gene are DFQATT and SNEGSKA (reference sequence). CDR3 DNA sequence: TGCAGTGCTAGAGGGACTAGCGGGAGCATATACGAGCAGTACTTC. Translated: CSARGTSGSIYEQYF.

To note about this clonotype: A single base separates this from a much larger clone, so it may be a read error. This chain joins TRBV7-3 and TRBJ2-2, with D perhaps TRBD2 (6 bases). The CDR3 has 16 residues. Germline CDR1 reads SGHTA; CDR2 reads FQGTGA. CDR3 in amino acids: CASSFERVPNAGELFF. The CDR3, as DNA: TGTGCCAGCAGCTTCGAGCGGGTGCCGAACGCCGGGGAGCTGTTTTTT. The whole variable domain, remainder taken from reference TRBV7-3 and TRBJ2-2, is GAGVSQTPSNKVTEKGKYVELRCDPISGHTALYWYRQSLGQGPEFLIYFQGTGAADDSGLPNDRFFAVRPEGSVSTLKIQRTERGDSAVYLCASSFERVPNAGELFFGEGSRLTVL.

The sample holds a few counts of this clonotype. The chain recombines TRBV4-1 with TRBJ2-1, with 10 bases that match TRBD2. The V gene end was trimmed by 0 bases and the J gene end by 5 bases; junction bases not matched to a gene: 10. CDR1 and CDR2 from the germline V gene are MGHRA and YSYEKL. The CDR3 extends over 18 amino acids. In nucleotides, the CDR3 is TGCGCCAGCAGCCAAGATAGGGCTAGCGGGAGATTTGACAATGAGCAGTTCTTC. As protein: CASSQDRASGRFDNEQFF.

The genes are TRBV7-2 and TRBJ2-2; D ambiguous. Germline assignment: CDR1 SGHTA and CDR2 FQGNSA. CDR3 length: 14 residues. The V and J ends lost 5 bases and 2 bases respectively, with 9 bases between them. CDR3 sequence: CASSNHRNTGELFF. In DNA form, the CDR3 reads TGTGCCAGCAGCAACCACCGTAACACCGGGGAGCTGTTTTTT.

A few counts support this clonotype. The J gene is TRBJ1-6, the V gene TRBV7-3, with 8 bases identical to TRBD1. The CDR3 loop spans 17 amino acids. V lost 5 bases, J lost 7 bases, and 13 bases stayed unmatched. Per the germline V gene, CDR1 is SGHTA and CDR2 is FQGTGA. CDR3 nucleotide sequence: TGTGCCAGCAGCCTTACGCCGACAGGGGTAGGGAATTCACCCCTCCACTTT. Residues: CASSLTPTGVGNSPLHF.

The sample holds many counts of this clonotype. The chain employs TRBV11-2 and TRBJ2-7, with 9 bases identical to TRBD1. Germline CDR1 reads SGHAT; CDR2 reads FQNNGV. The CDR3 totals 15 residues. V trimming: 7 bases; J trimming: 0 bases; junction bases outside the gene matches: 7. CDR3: CASTRTGAGSYEQYF. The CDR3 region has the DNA TGTGCCAGCACTAGGACAGGGGCCGGCTCCTACGAGCAGTACTTC.

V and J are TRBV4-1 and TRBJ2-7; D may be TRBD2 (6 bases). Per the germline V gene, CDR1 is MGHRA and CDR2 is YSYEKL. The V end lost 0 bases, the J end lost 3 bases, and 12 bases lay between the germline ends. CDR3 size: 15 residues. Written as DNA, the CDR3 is TGCGCCAGCAGCCAAGATAGTCTAGCGAGCTACGAGCAGTACTTC. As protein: CASSQDSLASYEQYF.

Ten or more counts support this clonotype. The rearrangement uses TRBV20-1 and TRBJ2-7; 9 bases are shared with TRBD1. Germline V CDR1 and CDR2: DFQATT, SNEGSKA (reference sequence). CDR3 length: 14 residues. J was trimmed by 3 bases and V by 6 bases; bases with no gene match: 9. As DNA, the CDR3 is TGCAGTGCGTTTACAGGGGGCATCGGCTACGAGCAGTACTTC. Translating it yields CSAFTGGIGYEQYF.

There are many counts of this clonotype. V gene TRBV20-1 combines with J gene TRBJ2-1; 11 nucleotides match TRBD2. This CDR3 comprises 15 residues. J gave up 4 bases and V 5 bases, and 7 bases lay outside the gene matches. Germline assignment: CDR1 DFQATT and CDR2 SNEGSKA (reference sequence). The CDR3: CSACPWTSGYNEQFF. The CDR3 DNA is TGCAGTGCTTGCCCATGGACTAGCGGGTACAATGAGCAGTTCTTC.

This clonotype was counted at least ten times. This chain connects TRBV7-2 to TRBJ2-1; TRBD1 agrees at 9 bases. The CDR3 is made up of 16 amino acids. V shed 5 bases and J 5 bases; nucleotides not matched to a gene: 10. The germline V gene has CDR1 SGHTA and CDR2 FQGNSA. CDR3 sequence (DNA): TGTGCCAGCAGCCCCGAGGGACAGGGAGTCGACAATGAGCAGTTCTTC. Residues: CASSPEGQGVDNEQFF.

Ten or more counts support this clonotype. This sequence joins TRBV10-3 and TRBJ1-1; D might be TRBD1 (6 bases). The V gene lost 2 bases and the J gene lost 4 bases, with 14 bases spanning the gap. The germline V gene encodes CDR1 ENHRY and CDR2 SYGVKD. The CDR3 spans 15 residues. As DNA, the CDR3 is TGTGCCATCAGTGAGGCGACCAGGGGAAGCACTGAAGCTTTCTTT. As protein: CAISEATRGSTEAFF.

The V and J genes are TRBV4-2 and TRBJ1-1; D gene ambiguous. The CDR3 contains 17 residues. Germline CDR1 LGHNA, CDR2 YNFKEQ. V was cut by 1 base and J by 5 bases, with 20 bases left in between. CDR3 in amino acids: CASSQGSEIGPMTEAFF. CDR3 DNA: TGTGCCAGCAGCCAAGGGTCAGAGATAGGCCCGATGACTGAAGCTTTCTTT.

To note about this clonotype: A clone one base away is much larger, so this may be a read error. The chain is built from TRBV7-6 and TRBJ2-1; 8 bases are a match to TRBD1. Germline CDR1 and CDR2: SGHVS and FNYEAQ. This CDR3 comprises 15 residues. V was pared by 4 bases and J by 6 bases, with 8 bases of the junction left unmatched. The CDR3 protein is CASSSPTGAANEQFF. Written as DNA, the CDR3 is TGTGCCAGCAGCTCCCCGACAGGGGCTGCCAATGAGCAGTTCTTC. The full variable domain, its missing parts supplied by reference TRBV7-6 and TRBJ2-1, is GAGVSQSPRYKVTKRGQDVALRCDPISGHVSLYWYRQALGQGPEFLTYFNYEAQQDKSGLPNDRFSAERPEGSISTLTIQRTEQRDSAMYRCASSSPTGAANEQFFGPGTRLTVL.

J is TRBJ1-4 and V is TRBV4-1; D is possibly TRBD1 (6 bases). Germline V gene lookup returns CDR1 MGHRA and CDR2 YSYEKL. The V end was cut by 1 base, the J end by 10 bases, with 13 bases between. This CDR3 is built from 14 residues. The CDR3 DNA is TGCGCCAGCAGCCAAGGAACGGGGGCGGGAAAACTGTTTTTT. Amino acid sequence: CASSQGTGAGKLFF.

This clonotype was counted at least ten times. CDR3 sequence (DNA): TGTGCCAGCAGCTTAGGGGACCCTAGCAATCAGCCCCAGCATTTT. Translation: CASSLGDPSNQPQHF. This chain uses TRBV7-2 with TRBJ1-5, with D perhaps TRBD1 (5 bases). Trimming took off 1 base at V and 0 bases at J, with 7 bases between the two ends. Germline CDR1 SGHTA, CDR2 FQGNSA. The CDR3 has 15 residues.

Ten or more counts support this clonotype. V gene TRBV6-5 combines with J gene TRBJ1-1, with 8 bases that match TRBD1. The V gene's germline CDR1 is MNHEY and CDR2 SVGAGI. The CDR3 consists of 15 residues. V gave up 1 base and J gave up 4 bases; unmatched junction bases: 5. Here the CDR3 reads CASSYLDRVGTEAFF. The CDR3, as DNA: TGTGCCAGCAGTTACTTGGACAGGGTCGGCACTGAAGCTTTCTTT.

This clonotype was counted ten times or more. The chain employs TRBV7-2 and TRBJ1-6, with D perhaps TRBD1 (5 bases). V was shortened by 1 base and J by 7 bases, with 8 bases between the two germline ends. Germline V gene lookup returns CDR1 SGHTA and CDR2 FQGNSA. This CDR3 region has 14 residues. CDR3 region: CASSLVGENSPLHF. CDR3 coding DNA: TGTGCCAGCAGCTTAGTGGGGGAAAATTCACCCCTCCACTTT.

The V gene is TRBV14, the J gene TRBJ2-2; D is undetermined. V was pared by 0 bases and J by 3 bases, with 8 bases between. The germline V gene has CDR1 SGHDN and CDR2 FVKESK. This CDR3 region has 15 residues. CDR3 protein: CASSQDILDTGELFF. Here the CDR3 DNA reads TGTGCCAGCAGCCAAGATATATTAGACACCGGGGAGCTGTTTTTT.

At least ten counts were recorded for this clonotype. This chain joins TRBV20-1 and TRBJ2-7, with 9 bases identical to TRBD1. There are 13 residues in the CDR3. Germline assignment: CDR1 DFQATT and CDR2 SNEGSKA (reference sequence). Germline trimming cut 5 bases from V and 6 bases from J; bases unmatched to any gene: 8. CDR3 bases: TGCAGTGCTGGAGGGGGACAGGGAGGCGAGCAGTACTTC. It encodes CSAGGGQGGEQYF.